The sequence of this TCR beta chain was determined in a study of human T cells and chemical hapten exposure. The wider study: Upper back patch tests used 0.01% DPC, scored after 6 days. Regarding the study as a whole: DPC sensitization did not alter TCRs above 1 in 1000 frequency. Patch test score was positively correlated with the counts of TCRs that had expanded at PT1.

Concerning this clonotype itself: The antigen is not known.

TCRdb ran MiXCR on the RACE reads and lists one entry per CDR3 protein. This sample carries some 380,000 distinct CDR3 sequences, about 4.4% of them seen once, and the ten largest clones take approximately 2.5%. V was cut by 4 bases and J by 3 bases, with 10 bases left in between. The germline gives CDR1 SGHRS, CDR2 YFSETQ. This CDR3 contains 13 residues. The time point denotes: patch test 1, 2 weeks after DPC sensitization. Treatment in this sample: therapeutic diphenylcyclopropenone sensitization with weekly scalp DPC. Blood draws came before every patch-test application. The sample consisted of whole blood, taken in connection with sensitization to the hapten diphenylcyclopropenone (DPC). This rearrangement joins TRBV5-1 to TRBJ1-1; D may be TRBD1 (5 bases). This receptor was obtained from a woman in her fifties or sixties with alopecia areata. Some clones in this sample may be carry-over from other donors' samples. As DNA, the CDR3 is TGCGCCAGCAGCCGCATGGGGGACACTGAAGCTTTCTTT. Translating gives CASSRMGDTEAFF.